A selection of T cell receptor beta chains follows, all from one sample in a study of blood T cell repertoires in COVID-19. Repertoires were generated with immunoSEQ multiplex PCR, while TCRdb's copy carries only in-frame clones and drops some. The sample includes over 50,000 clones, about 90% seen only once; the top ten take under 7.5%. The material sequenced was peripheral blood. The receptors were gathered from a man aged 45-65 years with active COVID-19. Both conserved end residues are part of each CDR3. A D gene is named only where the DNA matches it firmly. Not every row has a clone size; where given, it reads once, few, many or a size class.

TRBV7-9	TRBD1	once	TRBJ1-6	TGTGCCAGCAGCTCATTTGACAGGGGGAATAATTCACCCCTCCACTTT	CASSSFDRGNNSPLHF
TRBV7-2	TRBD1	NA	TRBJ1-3	TGTGCCAGCAGCCCGAACCGACAGGGTTCCGGAAACACCATATATTTT	CASSPNRQGSGNTIYF
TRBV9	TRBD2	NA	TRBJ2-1	TGTGCCAGCAGCGGACGGTTTAACGGGACTAGTTTCAATGAGCAGTTCTTC	CASSGRFNGTSFNEQFF
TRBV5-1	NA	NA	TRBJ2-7	TGCGCCAGCACCCTGAGGGGGTTCGACGAGCAGTACTTC	CASTLRGFDEQYF
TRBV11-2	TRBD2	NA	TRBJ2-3	TGTGCCAGCAGCCCACCCGGGGGGGGGAAGGATACGCAGTATTTT	CASSPPGGGKDTQYF
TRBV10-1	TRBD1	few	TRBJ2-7	TGCGCCAGCAGCCCGGGGACAGTTCGCTCCTACGAGCAGTACTTC	CASSPGTVRSYEQYF
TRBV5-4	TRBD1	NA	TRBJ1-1	TGTGCCAGCAGCTTGGACAGGGGGCTTGAAGCTTTCTTT	CASSLDRGLEAFF
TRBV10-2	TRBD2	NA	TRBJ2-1	TGCGCCAGCAGTGTTGACGGGAGGGCCGGTTACAATGAGCAGTTCTTC	CASSVDGRAGYNEQFF
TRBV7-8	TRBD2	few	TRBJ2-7	TGTGCCAGCAGCCCTCGCTCTAGCGGGTACGAGCAGTACTTC	CASSPRSSGYEQYF
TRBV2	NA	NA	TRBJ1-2	TGTGCCAGCAGTGAGACAGCAGATGGCTACACCTTC	CASSETADGYTF